What follows are 25 T cell receptor beta chains derived from one specimen sequenced in a study of T cell responses to AZD1222 COVID-19 vaccine. Data came from immunoSEQ multiplex PCR; TCRdb stores just in-frame clones and leaves some out. The sample has 150,000 to 180,000 clones, 90% seen once. The sample here was peripheral blood, taken on day 0 of AZD1222 vaccination. Receptor source: an adult in good health.

J is TRBJ2-7 and V is TRBV7-9; weak D call: TRBD1 (5 bases). Trimming pared 0 bases from V and 1 base from J, leaving 10 bases between. There are 15 residues in the CDR3. CDR1 SEHNR and CDR2 FQNEAQ come from the germline V gene (reference sequence). The CDR3 DNA sequence: TGTGCCAGCAGCTTAGCGGGCGACAGATCCTACGAGCAGTACTTC. The encoded protein is CASSLAGDRSYEQYF.

The chain is built from TRBV9 and TRBJ1-2, with a tentative D call TRBD1 (5 bases). The CDR3 spans 14 residues. V lost 4 bases, J lost 4 bases, and 14 bases lay in between. From germline, CDR1 is SGDLS and CDR2 YYNGEE. The CDR3 region is CASSLPGSAYGYTF. The DNA of the CDR3 is TGTGCCAGCAGCCTCCCAGGGTCGGCCTATGGCTACACCTTC.

This clone was seen just once. The chain combines TRBV29-1 with TRBJ1-1; 7 bases are a match to TRBD1. V lost 8 bases to trimming and J lost 0 bases; unmatched junction nucleotides: 15. CDR3 length equals 16 residues. Germline CDR1 is SQVTM and CDR2 is ANQGSEA. CDR3 nucleotide sequence: TGCAGCACCTTTGGTTTTCCGGGACAGATGAACACTGAAGCTTTCTTT. Amino acid sequence: CSTFGFPGQMNTEAFF.

V and J are TRBV11-2 and TRBJ1-4; TRBD1 matches at 7 bases. The CDR3 runs to 16 residues. After removal of 7 bases from V and 1 base from J, the junction contained 9 bases not matched to a gene. Germline V lookup: CDR1 SGHAT, CDR2 FQNNGV. The CDR3 coding sequence is TGTGCCAGCAAAAGAACAGGGGACAGAACTAATGAAAAACTGTTTTTT. As protein: CASKRTGDRTNEKLFF.

The chain carries TRBV7-9 and TRBJ1-3; D remains ambiguous. The CDR3 has 18 residues. CDR1 and CDR2 (germline): SEHNR, FQNEAQ (reference sequence). V dropped 0 bases and J dropped 0 bases, with 15 bases sitting between them. The CDR3 spells CASSLALYGVSSGNTIYF. The CDR3 nucleotides are TGTGCCAGCAGCTTAGCGCTATATGGGGTCAGCTCTGGAAACACCATATATTTT.

The chain joins TRBV5-6 to TRBJ2-7; D is possibly TRBD1 (5 bases). Trimming stripped 3 bases from V and 3 bases from J, with 13 bases between. The V gene's germline CDR1 is SGHDT and CDR2 YYEEEE. The CDR3 has 14 amino acids. The CDR3 sequence: CASSWWGRGYEQYF. The CDR3 DNA follows: TGTGCCAGCAGCTGGTGGGGAAGGGGCTACGAGCAGTACTTC.

The chain is built from TRBV9 and TRBJ2-1; the match to TRBD2 covers 13 bases. Germline V gene data show CDR1 as SGDLS and CDR2 as YYNGEE. The CDR3 loop spans 15 amino acids. V shed 4 bases and J 9 bases; nucleotides not matched to a gene: 7. DNA for the CDR3: TGTGCCAGCAGCCCCGGACTAGCGGGAGCTGGTGAGCAGTTCTTC. This codes for CASSPGLAGAGEQFF.

The gene calls are TRBV5-5 and TRBJ2-7; TRBD1 agrees at 8 bases. The CDR3 is made up of 14 amino acids. V lost 1 base to trimming and J lost 3 bases; unmatched junction nucleotides: 3. CDR1 SGHKS and CDR2 YYEKEE come from the germline V gene (reference sequence). This chain's CDR3 is CASSLPGQGYEQYF. Written as DNA, the CDR3 is TGTGCCAGCAGCTTGCCTGGACAGGGCTACGAGCAGTACTTC.

The chain recombines TRBV2 with TRBJ2-7; 7 nucleotides match TRBD1. Trimming removed 5 bases from V and 0 bases from J; junction bases left unmatched: 10. The CDR3 covers 16 residues. CDR1 is SNHLY, CDR2 FYNNEI, per germline. The CDR3 DNA reads as TGTGCCAGCAGTACGTACGACAGGGCCGGCTCCTACGAGCAGTACTTC. This codes for CASSTYDRAGSYEQYF.

The chain has TRBV7-9 and TRBJ2-5; 9 positions agree with TRBD1. V was pared by 9 bases and J by 2 bases, with 4 bases of the junction left unmatched. The CDR3 consists of 13 residues. Germline CDR1 and CDR2: SEHNR and FQNEAQ (reference sequence). CDR3 residues: CASGTGKQETQYF. As DNA, the CDR3 is TGTGCCAGTGGGACAGGGAAACAAGAGACCCAGTACTTC.

V is TRBV10-1 and J is TRBJ2-4; D possibly corresponds to TRBD1 (7 bases). V lost 6 bases and J lost 0, with 18 bases in between. CDR3 length: 17 amino acids. The germline V gene encodes CDR1 WNHNN and CDR2 SYGVQD (reference sequence). The DNA for the CDR3 is TGCGCCAGCAGCCAACTTCGACAGGGACTAGCCAAAAACATTCAGTACTTC. This sequence encodes CASSQLRQGLAKNIQYF.

The J gene is TRBJ1-1, the V gene TRBV10-3, with a possible D match to TRBD1 (6 bases). This CDR3 has 14 amino acids. Looked up from germline, CDR1 is ENHRY and CDR2 is SYGVKD. V was trimmed by 4 bases and J by 0 bases, leaving 9 bases between them. CDR3 protein: CAISGTVMNTEAFF. The DNA of the CDR3 is TGTGCCATCAGTGGGACAGTCATGAACACTGAAGCTTTCTTT.

The chain combines TRBV11-3 with TRBJ2-1; 11 bases fit TRBD2. The CDR3 has 15 amino acids. With V trimmed by 5 bases and J by 6 bases, 6 bases remained unmatched. Germline assignment: CDR1 SGHNT and CDR2 YENEEA. The CDR3: CASSKTSGIGNEQFF. CDR3 nucleotides: TGTGCCAGCAGCAAGACTAGCGGGATAGGCAATGAGCAGTTCTTC. The entire variable domain, with the rest obtained from reference TRBV11-3 and TRBJ2-1, is as follows: EAGVVQSPRYKIIEKKQPVAFWCNPISGHNTLYWYLQNLGQGPELLIRYENEEAVDDSQLPKDRFSAERLKGVDSTLKIQPAELGDSAVYLCASSKTSGIGNEQFFGPGTRLTVL.

Turning to this clone: The sample holds other DNA sequences that translate to the same CDR3. The chain employs TRBV19 and TRBJ2-2; tentative D call: TRBD2 (6 bases). The CDR3 consists of 18 residues. Germline values: CDR1 LNHDA, CDR2 SQIVND (reference sequence). Trimming took 7 bases from V and 3 from J, leaving 24 bases between them. The CDR3 is CASTSYAGTPSYTGELFF. In DNA form, the CDR3 reads TGTGCCAGTACCTCTTACGCCGGGACTCCTTCCTACACCGGGGAGCTGTTTTTT.

This chain links TRBV18 with TRBJ2-5; the match to TRBD1 covers 7 bases. Germline V gives CDR1 KGHSH, CDR2 LQKENI. V was clipped by 3 bases and J by 2 bases; unmatched bases: 3. The length of the CDR3 is 14 residues. The CDR3 sequence is CASSPGQKQETQYF. The DNA for the CDR3 is TGTGCCAGCTCACCGGGACAGAAGCAAGAGACCCAGTACTTC.

This clone was seen a single time. The J gene is TRBJ1-2, the V gene TRBV5-8; D unclear. Germline CDR1 is SGHTS and CDR2 is YDEGEE. This CDR3 has 16 amino acids. The germline V and J ends were trimmed by 1 base and 2 bases, with 15 bases remaining between them. The CDR3 protein is CASSLSQRVGNYGYTF. The CDR3 region has the DNA TGTGCCAGCAGCTTGAGTCAAAGAGTAGGGAACTATGGCTACACCTTC.

This chain uses TRBV7-9 with TRBJ2-2; 7 bases align to TRBD1. Looked up from germline, CDR1 is SEHNR and CDR2 is FQNEAQ (reference sequence). This CDR3 spans 17 amino acids. V lost 5 bases to trimming and J lost 4 bases; unmatched junction nucleotides: 13. The CDR3 bases are TGTGCCAGCAGCGAGGGGAAGGGGGCCAGGGTCACCGGGGAGCTGTTTTTT. Translation gives CASSEGKGARVTGELFF. Combining the CDR3 with reference TRBV7-9 and TRBJ2-2 gives the whole variable domain DTGVSQNPRHKITKRGQNVTFRCDPISEHNRLYWYRQTLGQGPEFLTYFQNEAQLEKSRLLSDRFSAERPKGSFSTLEIQRTEQGDSAMYLCASSEGKGARVTGELFFGEGSRLTVL.

The rearrangement uses TRBV28 and TRBJ1-1; possibly TRBD1 for D (5 bases). Germline loops: CDR1 MDHEN, CDR2 SYDVKM. This CDR3 is built from 13 residues. Trimming pared 0 bases from V and 6 bases from J, leaving 8 bases between. CDR3 sequence (DNA): TGTGCCAGCAGTTTATGGTCAGGGCCTGAAGCTTTCTTT. This encodes CASSLWSGPEAFF.

CDR3 loop: CASRHPGLASGELFF. CDR3 bases: TGTGCCAGCAGGCATCCGGGACTAGCGTCCGGGGAGCTGTTTTTT. The chain is built from TRBV7-3 and TRBJ2-2; 10 bases match TRBD2. CDR3 size: 15 residues. J gave up 6 bases and V 6 bases, and 7 bases lay outside the gene matches. Germline V lookup: CDR1 SGHTA, CDR2 FQGTGA.

This chain joins TRBV3-1 (or the pseudogene TRBV3-2) and TRBJ2-5; D gene unclear. V lost 1 base and J lost 0, with 6 bases in between. This CDR3 is built from 14 residues. Germline V gene lookup returns CDR1 LGHDT and CDR2 YNNKEL (reference sequence). CDR3 nucleotides: TGTGCCAGCAGCCAAGTCCGGAACCAAGAGACCCAGTACTTC. Protein: CASSQVRNQETQYF.

The chain is built from TRBV7-2 and TRBJ1-1, with D possibly being TRBD1 (6 bases). The CDR3 contains 14 residues. Trimming pared 3 bases from V and 1 base from J, leaving 9 bases between. Germline V gene data show CDR1 as SGHTA and CDR2 as FQGNSA. The CDR3 nucleotides read TGTGCCAGCAGCTTCAGGGGCGCGAACACTGAAGCTTTCTTT. Protein: CASSFRGANTEAFF.

The rearrangement joins TRBV5-1 to TRBJ1-1, with 7 nucleotides matching TRBD1. This CDR3 region has 14 residues. Germline V gene data show CDR1 as SGHRS and CDR2 as YFSETQ. V shed 4 bases and J 1 base; nucleotides not matched to a gene: 4. The CDR3 DNA sequence: TGCGCCAGCAGCAAGGGACAGCCGAACACTGAAGCTTTCTTT. Translating gives CASSKGQPNTEAFF.

The chain is built from TRBV6-2 or TRBV6-3 and TRBJ2-1; maybe TRBD1 (5 bases). Germline V CDR1 and CDR2: MNHEY, SVGEGT. This CDR3 is built from 15 residues. With 4 bases removed from V and 2 bases from J, the gap between germline ends came to 12 bases. The CDR3 spells CASSLDSLPYNEQFF. The CDR3 DNA reads as TGTGCCAGCAGTTTAGACAGCTTGCCCTACAATGAGCAGTTCTTC.

V gene TRBV19 combines with J gene TRBJ2-7; TRBD2 matches 13 bases. The V gene end was trimmed by 9 bases and the J gene end by 7 bases; junction bases not matched to a gene: 6. The CDR3 spans 13 residues. Germline values: CDR1 LNHDA, CDR2 SQIVND (reference sequence). CDR3 bases: TGTGCCAGCAGACTAGCGGGAGGTCGTGAGCAGTACTTC. It translates to CASRLAGGREQYF.

The chain recombines TRBV7-2 with TRBJ2-1; D is perhaps TRBD1 (6 bases). Looked up from germline, CDR1 is SGHTA and CDR2 is FQGNSA. Trimming removed 3 bases from V and 8 bases from J, with 20 bases in between. The CDR3 runs to 16 residues. The CDR3 loop reads CASSFSSRDNDDEQFF. The CDR3 DNA reads as TGTGCCAGCAGCTTTTCGTCCCGGGACAATGACGATGAGCAGTTCTTC.